The present T cell receptor beta chain was sequenced within a study of blood T cell repertoires in COVID-19. Only in-frame clones appear in the TCRdb table, and some are missing; sequencing was by immunoSEQ multiplex PCR. The table records 250,000 to 300,000 clones, almost 90% of them present only once. V dropped 4 bases and J dropped 4; count of bases not matched to a gene: 14. The germline CDR1 and CDR2 sequences are SGHRS and YFSETQ. The CDR3 loop spans 17 amino acids. The TCR comes from a woman in her 30s with COVID-19, enrolled during active disease. Source material: peripheral blood. The chain recombines TRBV5-1 with TRBJ2-5; 9 bases are shared with TRBD1. The CDR3 sequence is CASSRGTGTLGGETQYF. DNA of the CDR3: TGCGCCAGCAGCCGCGGGACAGGGACCCTAGGGGGAGAGACCCAGTACTTC. The whole variable domain, filled in from reference TRBV5-1 and TRBJ2-5, reads KAGVTQTPRYLIKTRGQQVTLSCSPISGHRSVSWYQQTPGQGLQFLFEYFSETQRNKGNFPGRFSGRQFSNSRSEMNVSTLELGDSALYLCASSRGTGTLGGETQYFGPGTRLLVL.